This TCR beta chain was recovered during a study of blood T cell repertoires in COVID-19. Profiled with immunoSEQ multiplex PCR; TCRdb holds only in-frame clones, not every one. This sample has about 59,000 clones, with approximately 80% found just once. The CDR3 loop spans 15 amino acids. Trimming left V 2 bases short and J 6 bases short, with 16 bases between. Germline V CDR1 and CDR2: SGHAT, FQNNGV. The source is a man aged 55 to 70 with acute or convalescent COVID-19. The source material was peripheral blood. This chain links TRBV11-2 with TRBJ1-1; D possibly corresponds to TRBD1 (5 bases). The CDR3 DNA reads as TGTGCCAGCAGCTTACCGTTTAGCGGACAACCTGAAGCTTTCTTT. It codes for CASSLPFSGQPEAFF.